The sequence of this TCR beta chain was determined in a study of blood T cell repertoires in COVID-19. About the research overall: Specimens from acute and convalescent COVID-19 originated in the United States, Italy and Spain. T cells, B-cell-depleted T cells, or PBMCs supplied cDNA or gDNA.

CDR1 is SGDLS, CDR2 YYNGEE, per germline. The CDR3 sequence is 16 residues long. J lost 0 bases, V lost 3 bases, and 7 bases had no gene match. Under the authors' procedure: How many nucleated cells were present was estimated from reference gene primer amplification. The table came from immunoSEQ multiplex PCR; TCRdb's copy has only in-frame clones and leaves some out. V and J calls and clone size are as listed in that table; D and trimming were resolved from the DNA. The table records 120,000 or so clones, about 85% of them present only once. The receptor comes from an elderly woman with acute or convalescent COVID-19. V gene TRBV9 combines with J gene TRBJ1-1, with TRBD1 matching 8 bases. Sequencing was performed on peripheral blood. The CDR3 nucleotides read TGTGCCAGCAGCGGAGGACCGGGACAGGTGAACACTGAAGCTTTCTTT. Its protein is CASSGGPGQVNTEAFF. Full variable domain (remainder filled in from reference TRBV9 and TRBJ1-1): DSGVTQTPKHLITATGQRVTLRCSPRSGDLSVYWYQQSLDQGLQFLIQYYNGEERAKGNILERFSAQQFPDLHSELNLSSLELGDSALYFCASSGGPGQVNTEAFFGQGTRLTVV.